The 32 T cell receptor beta chains below were found in one sample sequenced in a study of PD-L1 blockade in urothelial cancer. Profiling relied on immunoSEQ multiplex PCR, and the TCRdb table lists in-frame clones only, not all of them. The sample records 65,000 to 90,000 clones, 84% being singletons. As for time point: pretreatment peripheral blood. The sample was PBMCs, taken around atezolizumab (anti-PD-L1) treatment. These TCRs come from a woman aged 70-85 years with urothelial cancer.

The gene calls are TRBV30 and TRBJ2-7; 9 nucleotides line up with TRBD2. Trimming at V came to 0 bases and at J to 4 bases, leaving 4 bases not matched to a gene. The germline V gene encodes CDR1 GTSNPN and CDR2 SVGIG (reference sequence). The CDR3 has 14 amino acids. CDR3 amino acids: CAWSVASGVYEQYF. CDR3 in DNA: TGTGCCTGGAGTGTAGCTAGCGGGGTATACGAGCAGTACTTC. The full variable domain, in which reference TRBV30 and TRBJ2-7 provide the parts outside the CDR3, is SQTIHQWPATLVQPVGSPLSLECTVEGTSNPNLYWYRQAAGRGLQLLFYSVGIGQISSEVPQNLSASRPQDRQFILSSKKLLLSDSGFYLCAWSVASGVYEQYFGPGTRLTVT.

This chain uses TRBV6-6 with TRBJ1-4; 7 positions match TRBD1. The CDR3 has 14 amino acids. The trim removed 7 bases at V and 1 base at J, leaving 3 bases unmatched. The germline gives CDR1 MNHNY, CDR2 SVGAGI (reference sequence). CDR3 DNA: TGTGCCAGCACTGGGACAGTAACTAATGAAAAACTGTTTTTT. Translated, it gives CASTGTVTNEKLFF.

J is TRBJ2-5 and V is TRBV5-6; 12 nucleotides agree with TRBD2. The germline V gene has CDR1 SGHDT and CDR2 YYEEEE. V was clipped by 1 base and J by 2 bases; unmatched bases: 3. The CDR3 contains 16 residues. CDR3 in amino acids: CASSLRLAGGQETQYF. DNA of the CDR3: TGTGCCAGCAGCTTGAGGCTAGCGGGGGGGCAAGAGACCCAGTACTTC.

V gene TRBV18 combines with J gene TRBJ2-2, with TRBD1 matching 7 bases. V shed 4 bases and J 1 base; nucleotides not matched to a gene: 9. Germline V lookup: CDR1 KGHSH, CDR2 LQKENI. CDR3 length: 17 amino acids. The CDR3 DNA reads TGTGCCAGCTCACGCCTATACGACAGGGTGAACACCGGGGAGCTGTTTTTT. Residues: CASSRLYDRVNTGELFF.

This clone was seen a single time. J is TRBJ2-1 and V is TRBV6-1; TRBD2 aligns across 13 bases. V was clipped by 4 bases and J by 4 bases; unmatched bases: 1. Germline lookup yields CDR1 MNHNS and CDR2 SASEGT. CDR3 length: 15 residues. In DNA form, the CDR3 reads TGTGCCAGCAGTGGGGGACTAGCGGGATACAATGAGCAGTTCTTC. The encoded protein is CASSGGLAGYNEQFF.

The CDR3 nucleotides read TGTGCCAGCAGTAAAGACACTTTTGAAGCTTTCTTT. This encodes CASSKDTFEAFF. The chain joins TRBV6-5 to TRBJ1-1; D remains ambiguous. The ends were cut back, 5 bases at V and 7 bases at J, with 11 bases in the middle. The CDR3 covers 12 residues. Germline V lookup: CDR1 MNHEY, CDR2 SVGAGI.

The V gene is TRBV5-1, the J gene TRBJ2-4, with D tentatively TRBD1 (5 bases). CDR1 SGHRS and CDR2 YFSETQ come from the germline V gene. This CDR3 is 16 amino acids long. V was cut by 2 bases and J by 0 bases, with 12 bases left in between. CDR3 sequence reads: CASSFSAGIAKNIQYF. CDR3 coding DNA: TGCGCCAGCAGCTTCAGCGCAGGGATAGCCAAAAACATTCAGTACTTC.

This chain connects TRBV4-2 to TRBJ1-2, with D perhaps matching TRBD1 (5 bases). This CDR3 region has 15 residues. Germline V gene data show CDR1 as LGHNA and CDR2 as YNFKEQ. Trimming took 4 bases from V and 4 from J, leaving 16 bases between them. The CDR3 nucleotides are TGTGCCAGCAGCCCGGAGTCCACAGGTAGCTATGGCTACACCTTC. It translates to CASSPESTGSYGYTF.

This chain connects TRBV5-8 to TRBJ2-2, with 9 bases fitting TRBD1. The CDR3 has 15 amino acids. The junction had 7 bases not matched to a gene; V was cut back by 5 bases and J by 5 bases. CDR1 SGHTS and CDR2 YDEGEE come from the germline V gene. The CDR3 protein is CASSYRGRRTGELFF. The DNA for the CDR3 is TGTGCCAGCAGTTACAGGGGGCGTCGGACCGGGGAGCTGTTTTTT. Full variable domain (rest looked up from reference TRBV5-8 and TRBJ2-2): EAGVTQSPTHLIKTRGQQATLRCSPISGHTSVYWYQQALGLGLQFLLWYDEGEERNRGNFPPRFSGRQFPNYSSELNVNALELEDSALYLCASSYRGRRTGELFFGEGSRLTVL.

The chain employs TRBV10-3 and TRBJ2-3; D uncertain. This CDR3 spans 16 amino acids. V gave up 2 bases and J gave up 5 bases, with 17 bases separating them. Per germline, CDR1 ENHRY and CDR2 SYGVKD. DNA for the CDR3: TGTGCCATCAGTGAGCTGGGCCTTCTTCAAGGAGATACGCAGTATTTT. Amino acids: CAISELGLLQGDTQYF.

The genes are TRBV19 and TRBJ2-5, with 10 bases lining up with TRBD2. This CDR3 spans 14 amino acids. V lost 3 bases, J lost 6 bases, and 4 bases stayed unmatched. Germline CDR1 is LNHDA and CDR2 is SQIVND (reference sequence). CDR3 protein: CASSISSGGQTQYF. CDR3 nucleotide sequence: TGTGCCAGTAGTATTAGTAGCGGGGGGCAGACCCAGTACTTC.

V gene TRBV7-9 combines with J gene TRBJ1-1; D remains unclear. Per the germline V gene, CDR1 is SEHNR and CDR2 is FQNEAQ (reference sequence). CDR3 length equals 13 residues. V lost 6 bases and J lost 1, with 9 bases in between. Here the CDR3 DNA reads TGTGCCAGCAGGTACACAGAGAACACTGAAGCTTTCTTT. As protein: CASRYTENTEAFF.

As concerns this clone: A read error may produce the germline difference seen at one junction end. Here the CDR3 reads CASRYSGTSGWNEQFF. The CDR3 nucleotides read TGTGCCAGCAGATACTCCGGGACTAGCGGGTGGAATGAGCAGTTCTTC. This sequence joins TRBV6-5 and TRBJ2-1, with 12 bases aligning to TRBD2. CDR3 length: 16 amino acids. Looked up from germline, CDR1 is MNHEY and CDR2 is SVGAGI.

This chain links TRBV27 with TRBJ2-7; 8 bases are a match to TRBD1. The CDR3 extends over 16 amino acids. J lost 1 base, V lost 2 bases, and 7 bases had no gene match. Germline CDR1 is MNHEY and CDR2 is SMNVEV (reference sequence). This chain's CDR3 is CASSLAVRGPSYEQYF. For the CDR3, the DNA is TGTGCCAGCAGTTTAGCGGTCAGGGGGCCTTCCTACGAGCAGTACTTC.

V and J are TRBV7-3 and TRBJ2-3; D possibly corresponds to TRBD1 (6 bases). Germline CDR1 is SGHTA and CDR2 is FQGTGA. V shed 5 bases and J shed 1 base, with 13 bases lying between them. The CDR3 has 15 residues. Here the CDR3 reads CASSRDRSGTDTQYF. Here the CDR3 DNA reads TGTGCCAGCAGCCGAGACAGGTCGGGCACAGATACGCAGTATTTT.

The chain recombines TRBV9 with TRBJ2-1; 10 bases align to TRBD2. The CDR3 is made up of 16 amino acids. Germline loops: CDR1 SGDLS, CDR2 YYNGEE. J gave up 4 bases and V 0 bases, and 4 bases lay outside the gene matches. The CDR3 nucleotides read TGTGCCAGCAGCGTAGTAGGGACTAGCGCTTACAATGAGCAGTTCTTC. Translated: CASSVVGTSAYNEQFF.

The genes are TRBV4-1 and TRBJ1-6, with TRBD1 identical over 9 bases. The CDR3 contains 16 residues. The ends lost 0 bases at V and 7 bases at J; junction bases unmatched: 4. From germline, CDR1 is MGHRA and CDR2 YSYEKL. Here the CDR3 reads CASSQEGQGMNSPLHF. In nucleotides, the CDR3 is TGCGCCAGCAGCCAAGAGGGACAGGGAATGAATTCACCCCTCCACTTT.

In this sample, this clone turned up once. The chain employs TRBV7-9 and TRBJ2-7; D is perhaps TRBD1 (6 bases). CDR3 size: 14 residues. Per the germline V gene, CDR1 is SEHNR and CDR2 is FQNEAQ (reference sequence). Trimming took off 5 bases at V and 4 bases at J, with 15 bases between the two ends. CDR3 amino acids: CASSARDKPYEQYF. The CDR3 DNA reads as TGTGCCAGCAGCGCTCGGGACAAACCTTACGAGCAGTACTTC.

The V gene is TRBV4-3, the J gene TRBJ2-2, with D perhaps TRBD2 (7 bases). Germline CDR1 and CDR2: LGHNA and YSLEER. V was pared by 4 bases and J by 4 bases, with 25 bases between. The CDR3 covers 19 residues. DNA for the CDR3: TGCGCCAGCAGCCGCACTTGGGGTGGGGGGGCGACGGGCACCGGGGAGCTGTTTTTT. Translating gives CASSRTWGGGATGTGELFF.

This clone appeared once. The chain uses TRBV20-1 and TRBJ1-1, with D hard to call. Trimming removed 7 bases at V and 8 bases at J, with 5 bases between. Germline-derived CDR1 and CDR2 are DFQATT and SNEGSKA (reference sequence). The CDR3 consists of 8 residues. The CDR3 region is CSVREAFF. The CDR3 coding sequence is TGCAGTGTGAGAGAAGCTTTCTTT.

This chain links TRBV10-3 with TRBJ1-2; D is unclear. V gave up 2 bases and J gave up 5 bases, with 9 bases separating them. CDR3 size: 13 residues. CDR1 and CDR2 (germline): ENHRY, SYGVKD. Here the CDR3 reads CAISERERYGYTF. The DNA for the CDR3 is TGTGCCATCAGTGAGAGGGAGCGATATGGCTACACCTTC.

The V call is TRBV5-1, the J call TRBJ1-1, with D uncertain. In germline, CDR1 is SGHRS, CDR2 YFSETQ. Trimming cost V 4 bases and J 0 bases, with 13 bases left between them. This CDR3 has 15 residues. This CDR3 is CASSPRTGMNTEAFF. The CDR3 region has the DNA TGCGCCAGCAGCCCCCGGACGGGGATGAACACTGAAGCTTTCTTT. Full variable domain (rest looked up from reference TRBV5-1 and TRBJ1-1): KAGVTQTPRYLIKTRGQQVTLSCSPISGHRSVSWYQQTPGQGLQFLFEYFSETQRNKGNFPGRFSGRQFSNSRSEMNVSTLELGDSALYLCASSPRTGMNTEAFFGQGTRLTVV.

CDR3 sequence: CASTFQGDQPQHF. The CDR3 DNA sequence: TGTGCCAGTACCTTTCAGGGGGATCAGCCCCAGCATTTT. The chain carries TRBV19 and TRBJ1-5; 7 bases map to TRBD1. The CDR3 length is 13 residues. The J segment lost 5 bases and the V segment lost 7 bases, leaving 5 bases of the junction unmatched. CDR1 and CDR2 (germline): LNHDA, SQIVND (reference sequence).

This clone was observed a few times. V is TRBV5-1 and J is TRBJ2-2; 7 bases align to TRBD1. V was pared by 5 bases and J by 1 base, with 5 bases of the junction left unmatched. The CDR3 has 15 residues. Looked up from germline, CDR1 is SGHRS and CDR2 is YFSETQ. The CDR3 DNA sequence: TGCGCCAGCAGTTTAAGGACAGGGAACACCGGGGAGCTGTTTTTT. Protein product: CASSLRTGNTGELFF.

The CDR3 sequence is CAWSASSYSHEQYF. The DNA for the CDR3 is TGTGCCTGGAGTGCCTCTTCTTACAGCCACGAGCAGTACTTC. The chain links TRBV30 to TRBJ2-7; no definite D call. Germline V CDR1 and CDR2: GTSNPN, SVGIG (reference sequence). This CDR3 region has 14 residues. The V end lost 1 base, the J end lost 5 bases, and 15 bases lay between the germline ends.

The chain has TRBV30 and TRBJ1-5, with 7 positions matching TRBD1. V dropped 4 bases and J dropped 0; count of bases not matched to a gene: 9. This CDR3 region has 16 residues. Germline assignment: CDR1 GTSNPN and CDR2 SVGIG (reference sequence). CDR3 in DNA: TGTGCCTGGAAGAGACAGGGATCGAATAGCAATCAGCCCCAGCATTTT. This translates into CAWKRQGSNSNQPQHF.

The rearrangement uses TRBV5-1 and TRBJ1-2; TRBD1 might be the D (5 bases). The germline V and J ends were trimmed by 0 bases and 4 bases, with 19 bases remaining between them. The CDR3 totals 17 residues. The V gene's germline CDR1 is SGHRS and CDR2 YFSETQ. DNA of the CDR3: TGCGCCAGCAGCTTGGAGGGTCCGGGACTCGACCCCTATGGCTACACCTTC. Translated, it gives CASSLEGPGLDPYGYTF.

DNA of the CDR3: TGTGCCAGCAGCTCCTTGGGGACAGTTTCCGACGAGCAGTACTTC. Protein: CASSSLGTVSDEQYF. The chain couples TRBV7-2 to TRBJ2-7; 7 positions match TRBD1. Germline-derived CDR1 and CDR2 are SGHTA and FQGNSA. The CDR3 runs 15 residues. Germline trimming cut 4 bases from V and 5 bases from J; bases unmatched to any gene: 11.

The V gene is TRBV6-1, the J gene TRBJ2-5, with 10 bases fitting TRBD1. V lost 6 bases to trimming and J lost 5 bases; unmatched junction nucleotides: 9. Germline lookup yields CDR1 MNHNS and CDR2 SASEGT. CDR3 size: 15 residues. The CDR3 bases are TGTGCCAGCAGAACGGGACAGGGGACTTCGGAGACCCAGTACTTC. Its protein product is CASRTGQGTSETQYF.

The rearrangement uses TRBV5-1 and TRBJ2-1; 9 nucleotides align to TRBD2. This CDR3 has 15 amino acids. Germline-derived CDR1 and CDR2 are SGHRS and YFSETQ. With 0 bases clipped from V and 10 bases from J, the junction kept 8 bases outside the gene matches. CDR3 DNA sequence: TGCGCCAGCAGCTTGGGTGCGGGAGGGCCGCTGGAGCAGTTCTTC. Translating it yields CASSLGAGGPLEQFF.

The rearrangement uses TRBV30 and TRBJ1-2; D is undetermined. With 0 bases removed from V and 5 bases from J, the gap between germline ends came to 16 bases. The germline V gene has CDR1 GTSNPN and CDR2 SVGIG (reference sequence). The CDR3 sequence is 15 residues long. The CDR3 is CAWSVKVRQRYGYTF. For the CDR3, the DNA is TGTGCCTGGAGTGTAAAGGTCAGGCAGCGGTATGGCTACACCTTC.

This chain connects TRBV7-9 to TRBJ1-1; 9 bases agree with TRBD1. The CDR3 runs to 16 residues. Looked up from germline, CDR1 is SEHNR and CDR2 is FQNEAQ (reference sequence). V lost 0 bases, J lost 4 bases, and 6 bases stayed unmatched. CDR3 amino acids: CASSLAYRGQGTEAFF. The CDR3, as DNA: TGTGCCAGCAGCTTAGCATACAGGGGGCAAGGCACTGAAGCTTTCTTT.